These 20 T cell receptor beta chains came from one sample sequenced in a study of blood T cell repertoires in COVID-19. Assay: immunoSEQ multiplex PCR; the TCRdb copy retains only in-frame clones and omits some. This repertoire shows 100,000 or so clones, 91% found once; its top ten account for roughly 17%. Sequencing input: peripheral blood. These receptors were taken from a man aged 50-59 years with acute or convalescent COVID-19.

As to this clone: This same CDR3 is encoded by further DNA sequences in the sample. This chain links TRBV3-1 (or the pseudogene TRBV3-2) with TRBJ1-3; D not resolved. V shed 1 base and J shed 4 bases, with 11 bases lying between them. Germline V gene lookup returns CDR1 LGHDT and CDR2 YNNKEL (reference sequence). The CDR3 sequence is 15 residues long. Written as DNA, the CDR3 is TGTGCCAGCAGCCAAGGATCTGGAGCCGGAAACACCATATATTTT. As protein: CASSQGSGAGNTIYF.

The genes are TRBV28 and TRBJ1-5; D gene unclear. V was trimmed by 8 bases and J by 6 bases, leaving 11 bases between them. Germline V lookup: CDR1 MDHEN, CDR2 SYDVKM. The CDR3 totals 12 residues. The CDR3 DNA reads as TGTGCCAGCCGCCAACGGGGTCAGCCCCAGCATTTT. Translated, it gives CASRQRGQPQHF. Filled out from reference TRBV28 and TRBJ1-5, the complete variable domain reads DVKVTQSSRYLVKRTGEKVFLECVQDMDHENMFWYRQDPGLGLRLIYFSYDVKMKEKGDIPEGYSVSREKKERFSLILESASTNQTSMYLCASRQRGQPQHFGDGTRLSIL.

This clone was found a few times. The genes are TRBV7-2 and TRBJ2-3; D gene ambiguous. Germline CDR1 is SGHTA and CDR2 is FQGNSA. The V end was cut by 5 bases, the J end by 8 bases, with 17 bases between. CDR3 size: 14 residues. CDR3 residues: CASSPSNAPGTQYF. The CDR3 bases are TGTGCCAGCAGCCCCTCAAACGCCCCCGGTACGCAGTATTTT.

The chain carries TRBV6-5 and TRBJ1-2; 7 positions match TRBD1. This CDR3 region has 14 residues. The V gene end was trimmed by 10 bases and the J gene end by 4 bases; junction bases not matched to a gene: 12. Germline V gives CDR1 MNHEY, CDR2 SVGAGI. DNA of the CDR3: TGTGCCACCCACAGGGGCCTAGGAGCCTATGGCTACACCTTC. Translating it yields CATHRGLGAYGYTF.

The chain recombines TRBV18 with TRBJ2-1, with 11 bases identical to TRBD2. V was clipped by 3 bases and J by 4 bases; unmatched bases: 11. Germline V gene lookup returns CDR1 KGHSH and CDR2 LQKENI. This CDR3 contains 18 residues. CDR3 loop: CASSPSPPTSGGYNEQFF. Written as DNA, the CDR3 is TGTGCCAGCTCACCCTCTCCCCCTACTAGCGGGGGTTACAATGAGCAGTTCTTC.

This chain joins TRBV6-2 or TRBV6-3 and TRBJ1-1, with D perhaps matching TRBD1 (6 bases). The CDR3 covers 15 residues. With 2 bases removed from V and 2 bases from J, the gap between germline ends came to 12 bases. CDR1 and CDR2 (germline): MNHEY, SVGEGT. DNA of the CDR3: TGTGCCAGCAGTTACCGACCACAGGGTAACACTGAAGCTTTCTTT. Its protein is CASSYRPQGNTEAFF.

The CDR3 DNA reads TGTGCCAGCAGCTTGACAGCAAATGAGCAGTTCTTC. It translates to CASSLTANEQFF. The rearrangement uses TRBV11-3 and TRBJ2-1, with D perhaps matching TRBD1 (5 bases). This CDR3 region has 12 residues. V was trimmed by 3 bases and J by 7 bases, leaving 7 bases between them. The germline gives CDR1 SGHNT, CDR2 YENEEA.

The chain has TRBV6-5 and TRBJ2-5, with 9 bases aligning to TRBD2. CDR3 length equals 14 residues. The V gene end was trimmed by 6 bases and the J gene end by 5 bases; junction bases not matched to a gene: 7. Germline V gene sequence: CDR1 MNHEY, CDR2 SVGAGI. CDR3 DNA: TGTGCCAGCAGACGCGGGGGGGCCGGGGAGACCCAGTACTTC. This encodes CASRRGGAGETQYF.

This clone appeared a few times. The chain uses TRBV9 and TRBJ2-1, with D hard to call. Trimming removed 3 bases from V and 0 bases from J, with 10 bases in between. CDR1 and CDR2 (germline): SGDLS, YYNGEE. This CDR3 comprises 15 residues. The CDR3 region has the DNA TGTGCCAGCAGCGCTTACTGGAGCTCCTACAATGAGCAGTTCTTC. Amino acid sequence: CASSAYWSSYNEQFF.

This sequence joins TRBV7-2 and TRBJ1-1; D is uncertain. CDR1 and CDR2 from the germline V gene are SGHTA and FQGNSA. CDR3 size: 14 residues. Trimming removed 4 bases from V and 5 bases from J, with 14 bases in between. CDR3 nucleotides: TGTGCCAGCAGCTCGGGATTCATGGGGACTGAAGCTTTCTTT. Its protein is CASSSGFMGTEAFF.

The V call is TRBV9, the J call TRBJ2-1; TRBD2 matches at 7 bases. Germline V CDR1 and CDR2: SGDLS, YYNGEE. The CDR3 length is 15 residues. With 0 bases clipped from V and 9 bases from J, the junction kept 9 bases outside the gene matches. The CDR3 DNA is TGTGCCAGCAGCGTAGACCAGCGGGAAGGAGGTGAGCAGTTCTTC. It translates to CASSVDQREGGEQFF.

V gene TRBV7-9 combines with J gene TRBJ1-1, with a weak D call TRBD1 (5 bases). This CDR3 is built from 15 residues. Trimming removed 3 bases from V and 4 bases from J, with 15 bases in between. Germline V CDR1 and CDR2: SEHNR, FQNEAQ (reference sequence). CDR3 amino acids: CASSFYGRVGTEAFF. DNA for the CDR3: TGTGCCAGCAGCTTCTACGGCAGGGTGGGCACTGAAGCTTTCTTT.

This chain uses TRBV6-5 with TRBJ1-5, with 9 bases identical to TRBD1. CDR1 is MNHEY and CDR2 is SVGAGI in the germline V gene. The trim removed 7 bases at V and 6 bases at J, leaving 10 bases unmatched. The CDR3 consists of 15 residues. CDR3 region: CASIRDRAHGQPQHF. The CDR3 DNA reads as TGTGCCAGCATTAGGGACAGGGCACATGGTCAGCCCCAGCATTTT.

The rearrangement uses TRBV19 and TRBJ1-5, with D possibly TRBD1 on 6 matching bases. This CDR3 spans 19 amino acids. Germline lookup yields CDR1 LNHDA and CDR2 SQIVND (reference sequence). Trimming took off 3 bases at V and 7 bases at J, with 28 bases between the two ends. The CDR3 DNA reads TGTGCCAGTAGTATTCAGCGAACCAGGAGGACAGCGATAGGGCAGCCCCAGCATTTT. Amino acids: CASSIQRTRRTAIGQPQHF.

The J gene is TRBJ1-3, the V gene TRBV19, with D maybe TRBD1 (6 bases). CDR3 length: 15 amino acids. Between the trimmed V and J ends, which lost 6 bases and 2 bases, there was a span of 14 bases. CDR1 is LNHDA and CDR2 is SQIVND in the germline V gene (reference sequence). The CDR3 DNA reads TGTGCCAGTAGCAGCGACAGGAGCGCTGGAAACACCATATATTTT. This encodes CASSSDRSAGNTIYF.

V is TRBV7-9 and J is TRBJ1-4; 9 bases match TRBD1. The V gene end was trimmed by 2 bases and the J gene end by 7 bases; junction bases not matched to a gene: 2. The CDR3 contains 14 residues. Germline V CDR1 and CDR2: SEHNR, FQNEAQ (reference sequence). The CDR3 nucleotides read TGTGCCAGCAGCTTACGACAGGGGGGTGAAAAACTGTTTTTT. Translation gives CASSLRQGGEKLFF.

This chain links TRBV7-2 with TRBJ2-7, with TRBD2 matching over 9 bases. After removal of 5 bases from V and 1 base from J, the junction contained 6 bases not matched to a gene. CDR1 is SGHTA and CDR2 is FQGNSA in the germline V gene. This CDR3 is built from 15 residues. CDR3 sequence (DNA): TGTGCCAGCAGCCCGCAGCGGGGGGAGTCCTACGAGCAGTACTTC. As protein: CASSPQRGESYEQYF.

This clone was picked up one time. The genes are TRBV3-1 (or the pseudogene TRBV3-2) and TRBJ1-1, with TRBD1 as a possible D gene (6 bases). Germline V lookup: CDR1 LGHDT, CDR2 YNNKEL (reference sequence). CDR3 length equals 15 residues. Between the trimmed V and J ends, which lost 1 base and 5 bases, there was a span of 14 bases. The CDR3 region has the DNA TGTGCCAGCAGCCAAGGGTTAGGGGGTCAGACTGAAGCTTTCTTT. Residues: CASSQGLGGQTEAFF.

This clone was recorded once. In DNA, the CDR3 is TGTGCCAGCAGTTACTCCCCGGGTTCCCTTAACTATGGCTACACCTTC. Protein product: CASSYSPGSLNYGYTF. The rearrangement uses TRBV6-5 and TRBJ1-2; D ambiguous. V lost 0 bases and J lost 1, with 12 bases in between. This CDR3 has 16 amino acids. Germline CDR1 is MNHEY and CDR2 is SVGAGI.

This rearrangement joins TRBV7-9 to TRBJ1-6, with TRBD1 identical over 11 bases. Trimming at V came to 5 bases and at J to 7 bases, leaving 7 bases not matched to a gene. The CDR3 is 16 amino acids. Germline lookup yields CDR1 SEHNR and CDR2 FQNEAQ (reference sequence). Written as DNA, the CDR3 is TGTGCCAGCAGCAGCGGGGACAGGGGGGGAAATTCACCCCTCCACTTT. This encodes CASSSGDRGGNSPLHF.